The clone carrying this T cell receptor (beta chain) was picked up a small number of times. Its antigen is undetermined. The data originate from a study of metastatic and nonmetastatic thyroid tumors. Study-wide points: Reported TCR beta diversity, measured in blood and tumor, was significantly higher for malignant thyroid tumors than for benign nodules.

Every patient was untreated before thyroid surgery. Original processing methods: CDR3 differences across clinicopathological groups were used to build a distant-metastasis classifier for papillary thyroid cancer. TCRdb reanalyzed the PCR reads via MiXCR. The V and J calls follow TCRdb's processing rather than the paper's. The data hold roughly 98,000 clones, with around 14% observed a single time. The CDR3 contains 15 residues. Germline trimming cut 8 bases from V and 5 bases from J; bases unmatched to any gene: 10. Germline loops: CDR1 MDHEN, CDR2 SYDVKM. V is TRBV28 and J is TRBJ1-5; 9 nucleotides agree with TRBD1. Sequences were obtained from blood. This receptor was taken from a female donor with papillary thyroid cancer or a benign thyroid nodule (not recorded which). Some clones in this sample may be carry-over from other donors' samples. For the CDR3, the DNA is TGTGCCAGCTCAACCCATGGACAGGGGCATCAGCCCCAGCATTTT. Its protein is CASSTHGQGHQPQHF. Full variable domain (rest looked up from reference TRBV28 and TRBJ1-5): DVKVTQSSRYLVKRTGEKVFLECVQDMDHENMFWYRQDPGLGLRLIYFSYDVKMKEKGDIPEGYSVSREKKERFSLILESASTNQTSMYLCASSTHGQGHQPQHFGDGTRLSIL.